This TCR beta chain was identified during a study of blood T cell repertoires in COVID-19. Study-wide context: T cells, B-cell-depleted T cells, or PBMCs supplied cDNA or gDNA.

Profiled with immunoSEQ multiplex PCR; TCRdb holds only in-frame clones, not every one. This sample yields approximately 100,000 clones, of which more than 85% are seen a single time; about a fifth belongs to the top ten. CDR1 is LNHDA and CDR2 is SQIVND in the germline V gene (reference sequence). V shed 6 bases and J 0 bases; nucleotides not matched to a gene: 1. This CDR3 has 13 amino acids. Input material: peripheral blood. The V and J genes are TRBV19 and TRBJ1-1; 7 positions match TRBD1. The source is a human donor with acute or convalescent COVID-19. The donor label of this sample is uncertain. The DNA of the CDR3 is TGTGCCAGTAGGGACAGGCTGAACACTGAAGCTTTCTTT. Translating gives CASRDRLNTEAFF. Full variable domain (remainder filled in from reference TRBV19 and TRBJ1-1): DGGITQSPKYLFRKEGQNVTLSCEQNLNHDAMYWYRQDPGQGLRLIYYSQIVNDFQKGDIAEGYSVSREKKESFPLTVTSAQKNPTAFYLCASRDRLNTEAFFGQGTRLTVV.